A single sample gave rise to the 11 T cell receptor beta chains below, sequenced in a study of T cell repertoires in cytomegalovirus infection. TCRdb ran MiXCR on the reads and lists one entry per CDR3 protein. This sample carries 110,000 to 150,000 distinct CDR3 sequences, over 30% of them seen once, and the ten largest clones take roughly half. No antigen is known for these receptors. The input for sequencing was CD8+ T cells from cultured PBMCs, taken from culture after CMV antigen stimulation. Receptors were obtained from a human donor in good health (CMV status not recorded). Some clones in this sample may be carry-over from other donors' samples.

This clonotype was counted many times. The chain uses TRBV20-1 and TRBJ1-5; D unclear. Trimming cost V 0 bases and J 3 bases, with 15 bases left between them. There are 16 residues in the CDR3. CDR1 DFQATT and CDR2 SNEGSKA come from the germline V gene (reference sequence). In DNA, the CDR3 is TGCAGTGCTAGAGACTGGGTAAACAGCGTCAATCAGCCCCAGCATTTT. It encodes CSARDWVNSVNQPQHF.

This clonotype has at least ten counts. This chain joins TRBV12-3 or TRBV12-4 and TRBJ2-2, with TRBD2 matching over 11 bases. Losses at the gene ends were 6 bases for V and 0 bases for J; bases not matched to a gene: 0. The CDR3 covers 15 residues. The DNA for the CDR3 is TGTGCCAGCAGGGGACTAGCGGCGAACACCGGGGAGCTGTTTTTT. Protein sequence: CASRGLAANTGELFF.

This clonotype has just a few counts. The chain is built from TRBV20-1 and TRBJ2-1; 11 bases are shared with TRBD2. J was trimmed by 1 base and V by 1 base; bases with no gene match: 3. The CDR3 extends over 16 amino acids. Germline V gives CDR1 DFQATT, CDR2 SNEGSKA (reference sequence). The CDR3 sequence is CSARVLAGESYNEQFF. The CDR3 DNA reads TGCAGTGCTAGAGTACTAGCGGGGGAGTCCTACAATGAGCAGTTCTTC.

Only a few counts were recorded for this clonotype. The chain uses TRBV12-3 or TRBV12-4 and TRBJ1-3, with 7 bases aligning to TRBD1. With 5 bases clipped from V and 0 bases from J, the junction kept 7 bases outside the gene matches. This CDR3 is built from 16 residues. The CDR3 loop reads CASSETGQNSGNTIYF. The CDR3 DNA follows: TGTGCCAGCAGTGAAACGGGACAGAACTCTGGAAACACCATATATTTT.

This sequence joins TRBV27 and TRBJ1-2; 8 nucleotides match TRBD1. CDR3 length: 13 amino acids. V trimming: 4 bases; J trimming: 8 bases; junction bases outside the gene matches: 6. Looked up from germline, CDR1 is MNHEY and CDR2 is SMNVEV (reference sequence). CDR3 loop: CASSSLTGEGYTF. Written as DNA, the CDR3 is TGTGCCAGCAGTTCCCTGACAGGGGAAGGCTACACCTTC.

This clonotype was seen a few times. The V and J genes are TRBV15 and TRBJ1-3; 7 bases agree with TRBD1. V was pared by 1 base and J by 2 bases, with 5 bases of the junction left unmatched. Germline V gene lookup returns CDR1 LNHNV and CDR2 YYDKDF (reference sequence). The length of the CDR3 is 16 residues. The CDR3 protein is CATSRVPGQTGNTIYF. The DNA of the CDR3 is TGTGCCACCAGCAGAGTACCGGGACAGACTGGAAACACCATATATTTT.

This chain joins TRBV11-2 and TRBJ1-6; TRBD1 agrees at 8 bases. V lost 0 bases, J lost 0 bases, and 10 bases stayed unmatched. The length of the CDR3 is 20 residues. Germline V gene lookup returns CDR1 SGHAT and CDR2 FQNNGV. CDR3: CASSLEGQVLPRSYNSPLHF. CDR3 bases: TGTGCCAGCAGCTTAGAGGGACAGGTCTTACCCCGCTCCTATAATTCACCCCTCCACTTT.

The chain joins TRBV5-6 to TRBJ2-1; D is ambiguous. The CDR3 is 18 residues long. CDR1 SGHDT and CDR2 YYEEEE come from the germline V gene. The ends were cut back, 4 bases at V and 0 bases at J, with 20 bases in the middle. CDR3 sequence reads: CASSLEYTVGRSYNEQFF. The CDR3 coding sequence is TGTGCCAGCAGCCTTGAGTACACGGTCGGCCGCTCCTACAATGAGCAGTTCTTC.

The V call is TRBV27, the J call TRBJ2-3; D is possibly TRBD1 (6 bases). The CDR3 is made up of 12 amino acids. V shed 7 bases and J shed 6 bases, with 11 bases lying between them. Germline values: CDR1 MNHEY, CDR2 SMNVEV (reference sequence). The CDR3 sequence: CASIGRGDTQYF. The CDR3 DNA sequence: TGTGCCAGCATCGGAAGGGGGGATACGCAGTATTTT.

V usage is TRBV5-1 and J usage is TRBJ1-2; D is undetermined. CDR3 size: 15 residues. Deletions cut 0 bases from V and 8 bases from J, with 17 bases between. Per the germline V gene, CDR1 is SGHRS and CDR2 is YFSETQ. The DNA of the CDR3 is TGCGCCAGCAGCTTGGATGGCGTCAGTGCCATGGGCTACACCTTC. Protein product: CASSLDGVSAMGYTF.

This chain connects TRBV19 to TRBJ1-2; TRBD1 aligns across 8 bases. Looked up from germline, CDR1 is LNHDA and CDR2 is SQIVND (reference sequence). The trim removed 5 bases at V and 3 bases at J, leaving 11 bases unmatched. CDR3 length: 16 amino acids. The CDR3 DNA sequence: TGTGCCAGTAGTGCGGATTCCGGACAGGGCGACTATGGCTACACCTTC. Translating it yields CASSADSGQGDYGYTF.